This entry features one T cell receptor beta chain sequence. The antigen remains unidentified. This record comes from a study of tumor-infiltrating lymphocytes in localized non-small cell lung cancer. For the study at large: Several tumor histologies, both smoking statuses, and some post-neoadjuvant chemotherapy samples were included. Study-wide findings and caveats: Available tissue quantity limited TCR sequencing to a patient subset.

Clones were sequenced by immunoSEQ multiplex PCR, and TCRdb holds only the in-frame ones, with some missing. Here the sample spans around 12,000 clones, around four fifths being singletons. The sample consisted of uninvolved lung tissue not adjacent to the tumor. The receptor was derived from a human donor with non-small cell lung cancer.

The CDR3 protein is CASGGSTRTGELFF. DNA of the CDR3: TGTGCCAGTGGGGGCAGTACAAGAACCGGGGAGCTGTTTTTT. The gene calls are TRBV19 and TRBJ2-2; tentative D call: TRBD1 (6 bases). From germline, CDR1 is LNHDA and CDR2 SQIVND (reference sequence). This CDR3 comprises 14 residues. The V end lost 8 bases, the J end lost 5 bases, and 15 bases lay between the germline ends.